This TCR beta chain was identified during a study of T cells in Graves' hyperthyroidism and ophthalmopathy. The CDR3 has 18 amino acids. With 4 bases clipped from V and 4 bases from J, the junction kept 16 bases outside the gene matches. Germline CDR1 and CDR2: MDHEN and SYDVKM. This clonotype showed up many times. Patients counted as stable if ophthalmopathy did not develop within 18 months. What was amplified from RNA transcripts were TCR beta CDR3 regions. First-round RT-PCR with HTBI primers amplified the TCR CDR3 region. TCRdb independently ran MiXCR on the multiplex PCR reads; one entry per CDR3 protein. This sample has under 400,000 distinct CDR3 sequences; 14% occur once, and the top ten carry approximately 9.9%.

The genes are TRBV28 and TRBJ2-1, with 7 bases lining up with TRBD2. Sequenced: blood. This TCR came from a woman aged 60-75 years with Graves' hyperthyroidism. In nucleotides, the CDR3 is TGTGCCAGCAGTTACCTGGGCCTGAGGGAGGGCCCTTACAATGAGCAGTTCTTC. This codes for CASSYLGLREGPYNEQFF. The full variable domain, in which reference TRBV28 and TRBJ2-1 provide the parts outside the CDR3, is DVKVTQSSRYLVKRTGEKVFLECVQDMDHENMFWYRQDPGLGLRLIYFSYDVKMKEKGDIPEGYSVSREKKERFSLILESASTNQTSMYLCASSYLGLREGPYNEQFFGPGTRLTVL.